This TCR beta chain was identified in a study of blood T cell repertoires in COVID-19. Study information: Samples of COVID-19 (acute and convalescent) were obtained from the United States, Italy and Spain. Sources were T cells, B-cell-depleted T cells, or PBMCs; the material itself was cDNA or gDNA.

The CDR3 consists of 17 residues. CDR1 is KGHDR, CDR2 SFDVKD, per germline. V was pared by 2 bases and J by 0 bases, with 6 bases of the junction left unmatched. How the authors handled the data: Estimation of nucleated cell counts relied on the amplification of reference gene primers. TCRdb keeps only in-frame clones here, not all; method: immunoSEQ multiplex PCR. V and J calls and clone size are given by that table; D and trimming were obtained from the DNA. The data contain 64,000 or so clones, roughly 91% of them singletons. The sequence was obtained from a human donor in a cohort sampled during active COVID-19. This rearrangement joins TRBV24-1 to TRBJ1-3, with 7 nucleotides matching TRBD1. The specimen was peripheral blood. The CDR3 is CATSDSQGQLSGNTIYF. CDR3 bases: TGTGCCACCAGTGATTCTCAGGGACAGCTCTCTGGAAACACCATATATTTT.